This passage covers 13 T cell receptor beta chains from one sample sequenced in a study of blood T cell repertoires in COVID-19. Profiling relied on immunoSEQ multiplex PCR, and the TCRdb table lists in-frame clones only, not all of them. The data show about 330,000 clones, with 80% to 95% seen just once and approximately 17% held by the top ten. Material: PBMCs or T cells enriched from blood (not recorded which). These receptors were obtained from a woman aged 25 to 45 who had recovered from COVID-19.

The chain employs TRBV2 and TRBJ2-1, with unresolved D. The CDR3 loop spans 15 amino acids. V was cut by 3 bases and J by 0 bases, with 9 bases left in between. Looked up from germline, CDR1 is SNHLY and CDR2 is FYNNEI. CDR3 DNA sequence: TGTGCCAGCAGTGACTTCCTCCTCTCCTACAATGAGCAGTTCTTC. Translation: CASSDFLLSYNEQFF.

The chain couples TRBV5-6 to TRBJ1-2; no reliable D call. Trimming took off 0 bases at V and 6 bases at J, with 9 bases between the two ends. Germline-derived CDR1 and CDR2 are SGHDT and YYEEEE. The CDR3 has 13 amino acids. This CDR3 is CASSLGRPDGYTF. The CDR3 DNA sequence: TGTGCCAGCAGCTTGGGGAGGCCTGATGGCTACACCTTC. The variable domain in full, completed from reference TRBV5-6 and TRBJ1-2, reads DAGVTQSPTHLIKTRGQQVTLRCSPKSGHDTVSWYQQALGQGPQFIFQYYEEEERQRGNFPDRFSGHQFPNYSSELNVNALLLGDSALYLCASSLGRPDGYTFGSGTRLTVV.

The chain employs TRBV5-4 and TRBJ2-7; D ambiguous. Per the germline V gene, CDR1 is SGHNT and CDR2 is YYREEE (reference sequence). V was shortened by 4 bases and J by 2 bases, with 13 bases between the two germline ends. This CDR3 is 14 amino acids long. The DNA for the CDR3 is TGTGCCAGCAGCCCGAACGGGTTTGCCTACGAGCAGTACTTC. As protein: CASSPNGFAYEQYF.

The chain employs TRBV28 and TRBJ1-1, with unresolved D. The CDR3 spans 14 residues. Germline loops: CDR1 MDHEN, CDR2 SYDVKM. Trimming left V 2 bases short and J 4 bases short, with 11 bases between. The CDR3 reads CASSLPGRATEAFF. CDR3 coding DNA: TGTGCCAGCAGTTTACCGGGGAGGGCCACTGAAGCTTTCTTT. Together with reference TRBV28 and TRBJ1-1, the CDR3 gives the full variable domain: DVKVTQSSRYLVKRTGEKVFLECVQDMDHENMFWYRQDPGLGLRLIYFSYDVKMKEKGDIPEGYSVSREKKERFSLILESASTNQTSMYLCASSLPGRATEAFFGQGTRLTVV.

This clone was picked up one time. This chain connects TRBV11-3 to TRBJ2-5; tentative D call: TRBD2 (6 bases). The length of the CDR3 is 14 residues. Germline CDR1 and CDR2: SGHNT and YENEEA. The V end lost 1 base, the J end lost 0 bases, and 6 bases lay between the germline ends. CDR3 coding DNA: TGTGCCAGCAGCTTAGGGGACTACCAAGAGACCCAGTACTTC. Its translation is CASSLGDYQETQYF.

The rearrangement links TRBV4-2 to TRBJ2-2; unclear D gene. Germline V gene sequence: CDR1 LGHNA, CDR2 YNFKEQ. The ends were cut back, 4 bases at V and 4 bases at J, with 4 bases in the middle. CDR3 length: 12 amino acids. The DNA for the CDR3 is TGTGCCAGCAGCCGACTCACCGGGGAGCTGTTTTTT. It is translated as CASSRLTGELFF.

The chain has TRBV4-1 and TRBJ1-2; no definite D call. CDR1 MGHRA and CDR2 YSYEKL come from the germline V gene. This CDR3 is 15 amino acids long. The ends were cut back, 0 bases at V and 4 bases at J, with 12 bases in the middle. In DNA form, the CDR3 reads TGCGCCAGCAGCCAAGATATGGAGGACGGCTATGGCTACACCTTC. Protein: CASSQDMEDGYGYTF.

V is TRBV28 and J is TRBJ1-2; tentatively, D is TRBD1 (5 bases). CDR1 is MDHEN, CDR2 SYDVKM, per germline. The CDR3 spans 13 residues. The ends were cut back, 7 bases at V and 8 bases at J, with 17 bases in the middle. Written as DNA, the CDR3 is TGTGCCAGCAAGGAGGGGTGGGGGAACGGCTACACCTTC. Translating gives CASKEGWGNGYTF.

This chain uses TRBV28 with TRBJ1-3; unclear D gene. The CDR3 is made up of 11 amino acids. The germline CDR1 and CDR2 sequences are MDHEN and SYDVKM. With 4 bases removed from V and 4 bases from J, the gap between germline ends came to 2 bases. The CDR3 coding sequence is TGTGCCAGCAGTTCAGGAAACACCATATATTTT. It translates to CASSSGNTIYF.

This sequence joins TRBV10-3 and TRBJ2-7; TRBD1 matches 8 bases. The germline V gene encodes CDR1 ENHRY and CDR2 SYGVKD. The V gene end was trimmed by 4 bases and the J gene end by 2 bases; junction bases not matched to a gene: 4. CDR3 length equals 14 residues. CDR3 protein: CAISVGQGTYEQYF. In DNA form, the CDR3 reads TGTGCCATCAGTGTTGGACAGGGAACCTACGAGCAGTACTTC.

The chain carries TRBV2 and TRBJ1-2; D remains unclear. CDR3 length equals 13 residues. Per germline, CDR1 SNHLY and CDR2 FYNNEI. Trimming cost V 4 bases and J 4 bases, with 10 bases left between them. The CDR3 region has the DNA TGTGCCAGCAGTGGGGGAGAATCCTATGGCTACACCTTC. It codes for CASSGGESYGYTF. Full variable domain (rest looked up from reference TRBV2 and TRBJ1-2): EPEVTQTPSHQVTQMGQEVILRCVPISNHLYFYWYRQILGQKVEFLVSFYNNEISEKSEIFDDQFSVERPDGSNFTLKIRSTKLEDSAMYFCASSGGESYGYTFGSGTRLTVV.

This clone was seen only once. The gene calls are TRBV28 and TRBJ2-7; TRBD1 matches at 7 bases. This CDR3 has 13 residues. Germline assignment: CDR1 MDHEN and CDR2 SYDVKM. With 9 bases clipped from V and 5 bases from J, the junction kept 10 bases outside the gene matches. CDR3 sequence reads: CASTGDVIHEQYF. CDR3 coding DNA: TGTGCCAGTACAGGGGACGTTATCCACGAGCAGTACTTC.

J is TRBJ2-1 and V is TRBV11-1, with D perhaps TRBD2 (6 bases). With 1 base removed from V and 5 bases from J, the gap between germline ends came to 15 bases. Per the germline V gene, CDR1 is SGHAT and CDR2 is FQDESV (reference sequence). This CDR3 is 16 amino acids long. CDR3 loop: CASSLERGWGDNEQFF. CDR3 coding DNA: TGTGCCAGCAGCTTAGAGCGCGGTTGGGGGGACAATGAGCAGTTCTTC.